This TCR beta chain was captured in a study of shared clonotypes between healthy human individuals. Study-level background: Per-donor plates numbered three CD4 naive, three CD4 memory, two CD8 naive and one CD8 memory.

Study-wide results and limits: Non-shared clonotypes had lower generation probabilities than clonotypes shared by all four sorted-subset donors. Few donors limited the genetic and exposure-history diversity represented.

TCRdb's table, derived via immunoSEQ multiplex PCR, lists solely in-frame clones and lacks some. The repertoire holds a few million clones, with more than 80% as singletons. Regarding this clone: Its antigen is as yet unknown.

Material: naive CD4+ T cells sorted from blood. Noted subset: CD45RA+ positively selected. The TCR comes from a man aged 18 to 29 in good health.

DNA of the CDR3: TGTGCCAGCAGCTTACTTACGGGAGCCTACGAGCAGTACTTC. This encodes CASSLLTGAYEQYF. The rearrangement links TRBV7-2 to TRBJ2-7; D possibly corresponds to TRBD2 (6 bases). The V end lost 2 bases, the J end lost 2 bases, and 10 bases lay between the germline ends. Germline loops: CDR1 SGHTA, CDR2 FQGNSA. The CDR3 totals 14 residues. The full variable domain, its missing parts supplied by reference TRBV7-2 and TRBJ2-7, is GAGVSQSPSNKVTEKGKDVELRCDPISGHTALYWYRQSLGQGLEFLIYFQGNSAPDKSGLPSDRFSAERTGGSVSTLTIQRTQQEDSAVYLCASSLLTGAYEQYFGPGTRLTVT.